This TCR beta chain was sequenced for a study of T cells after yellow fever vaccination. From the 5' RACE reads, TCRdb called clonotypes with MiXCR, one entry per CDR3 protein. The sample includes hundreds of thousands of distinct CDR3 sequences, about 13% of them seen just once. Whole-study results and caveats: The presence of abundant clonotypes contaminating from the bulk population was possible in FACS-sorted repertoires.

To note about this clonotype: Its target is not known.

J lost 5 bases, V lost 1 base, and 11 bases had no gene match. The CDR3 contains 16 residues. The V gene's germline CDR1 is SGHTA and CDR2 FQGNSA. The source was PBMCs, collected on the day of the yellow fever booster vaccination. The sequence was collected from a man between 25 and 39 years old who received the YFV17D yellow fever vaccine. The chain employs TRBV7-2 and TRBJ2-7, with 7 bases fitting TRBD2. CDR3 sequence (DNA): TGTGCCAGCAGCTTAGTTCATGCGGGAGAGGCAGACGAGCAGTACTTC. As protein: CASSLVHAGEADEQYF.